This TCR beta chain was recorded in a study of blood T cell repertoires in COVID-19 (TCRdb year 2020). Turning to the overall study: Samples covering the acute and convalescent phases of COVID-19 were provided by collaborators in the United States, Italy and Spain. The prospective study material was composed of cDNA or gDNA derived from T cells, B-cell-depleted T cells, or PBMCs. Subjects who had been exposed to COVID-19, were actively infected with it, or had recovered from it provided the deeply sampled blood TCRbeta repertoires that made up the dataset. The repertoires were released in a freely available public database meant as a resource for research on the immune response to SARS-CoV-2. Samples were obtained from the ongoing ImmuneRACE study (first 160 participants) and from about 1,300 subjects provided by 6 global collaborators. The sample metadata nearly always contained a de-identified subject ID, COVID-19 status, age in years and sex. HLA class I and class II types, where available, came from metadata supplied by the sample provider rather than from assay-based typing.

On the study overall, not on this receptor specifically: The amount of clinical and demographic metadata varied by source and participant and was provided uncurated.

Whole blood was collected in K2EDTA tubes by collaborating institutions according to the institutions' own protocols. Collaborator samples were shipped for TCRbeta analysis as frozen whole blood, isolated PBMCs, or DNA extracted from either sample type. TCRbeta CDR3 regions were amplified from genomic DNA using the immunoSEQ Assay, a bias-controlled multiplex PCR. The paper's data handling went like this. Nucleated cell counts per sample were estimated from amplification of reference gene primers within the assay. Sequence reads were collapsed and filtered to measure the absolute abundance of every unique TCRbeta CDR3 rearrangement. Productive Simpson clonality was computed per sample as the square root of Simpson's diversity index over productive rearrangements. TCRdb mirrors the immuneACCESS table, restricted to in-frame sequences. Some clones are absent from its copies; in checked studies, under half trace to an unresolved V gene, and the reason for the others is unknown. V, J and clone size were drawn from that table, and D and trimming were deduced from the DNA. The sample yields just over 200,000 clones; around 86% were counted once. Together, the top ten hold about 6% of the sample.

Comment on this clone: Its antigen is still unknown. Per-base quality was not reported, and no clone a single base away is much larger than it.

V ends up 6 bases short and J 0 bases short, with an unmatched junction base count of 11. CDR3 length: 18 amino acids, cysteine to phenylalanine. Only CDR3 DNA remains: 54 bases, in frame from the first base. As encoded in the germline V gene, CDR1 is SNHLY while CDR2 is FYNNEI. The TCR comes from a man older than 75 with acute or convalescent COVID-19. The V and J genes are TRBV2 and TRBJ1-6, and 7 junctional nucleotides match TRBD1. The sequenced sample was peripheral blood. The DNA sequence is given as TGTGCCAGCAGCGCTCGACAGGGACAAAGCTCCTATAATTCACCCCTCCACTTT. Its protein is CASSARQGQSSYNSPLHF.